The T cell receptor beta chain under discussion was sequenced for a study of regulatory T cells in long-lasting Graves disease. Study-level results: Tissue studied was limited to peripheral blood, excluding thyroid tissue. Between persistent patients, fewer than 3,500 public clonotypes were shared, exceeding the approximately 990 shared between new patients.

This CDR3 comprises 17 residues. Germline CDR1 SGHTA, CDR2 FQGTGA. This clonotype has a single count. No antigen is known for it. Time point specified: persistent/refractory GD, antithyroid drugs over 5 years with positive TRAb. The TCR library was made from RNA extracted from PBMCs. Libraries of TCR beta came from iRepertoire HTBI primers plus Arm-PCR of CDR3 regions. TCRdb reprocessed the multiplex PCR reads with MiXCR, giving one entry per CDR3 protein. Counted here are 450,000 or so distinct CDR3 sequences, roughly 22% occurring once; the ten biggest clones make up under 15%. The clonotype was recovered from a female donor with Graves disease. The rearrangement joins TRBV7-3 to TRBJ2-5, with 11 bases lining up with TRBD2. Gene TRBJ2-1 matches the end of the DNA better, so the J call may be wrong. This specimen consisted of peripheral blood mononuclear cells (PBMCs), obtained when the disease was refractory, from a patient treated with antithyroid drugs. CDR3 nucleotides: TGTGCCAGCAGCTTAGACCCCGGGACTAGCGGAATCAATGAGCAGTTCTTC. It codes for CASSLDPGTSGINEQFF.